This TCR beta chain was identified in a study of blood T cell repertoires in COVID-19. Study at large: The United States, Italy and Spain supplied acute and convalescent COVID-19 samples.

J gave up 4 bases and V 2 bases, and 4 bases lay outside the gene matches. The CDR3 totals 15 residues. Germline lookup yields CDR1 SGHTA and CDR2 FQGNSA. Profiling relied on immunoSEQ multiplex PCR, and the TCRdb table lists in-frame clones only, not all of them. In the table there are about 280,000 clones, 88% of which are singletons. Sequenced input: PBMCs or T cells enriched from blood (not recorded which). The TCR comes from a woman aged 60 to 75 in a cohort exposed to, infected with or recovered from COVID-19 (not recorded which). The rearrangement links TRBV7-2 to TRBJ2-2; 7 nucleotides align to TRBD2. CDR3 in DNA: TGTGCCAGCAGCTTAAGGCGGGAGCCCACCGGGGAGCTGTTTTTT. It is translated as CASSLRREPTGELFF. Supplemented by reference TRBV7-2 and TRBJ2-2, the full variable domain reads GAGVSQSPSNKVTEKGKDVELRCDPISGHTALYWYRQSLGQGLEFLIYFQGNSAPDKSGLPSDRFSAERTGGSVSTLTIQRTQQEDSAVYLCASSLRREPTGELFFGEGSRLTVL.